The rows below give T cell receptor beta chains drawn from one sample of a study of T-cell reconstitution after alpha-beta-depleted transplantation in children. TCRdb itself ran the PCR reads through MiXCR, one entry per CDR3 protein. The data contain roughly 500,000 distinct CDR3 sequences, approximately 20% of them singletons. The source was PBMCs from the stem cell graft donor, collected from the stem cell graft. The origin of the receptors is a human donor who donated a stem cell graft to a child with acute lymphoblastic leukemia. CDR3s include the opening cysteine and the closing phenylalanine or tryptophan. A D gene is named only where the DNA matches it firmly.

>TRBJ1-2|TRBV20-1|TRBD1
CSASRDRETNYGYTF
>TRBJ2-5|TRBV7-7|-
CASILVVGTETQYF
>TRBJ2-3|TRBV20-1|TRBD2
CSAPGLAGARTDTQYF
>TRBJ2-7|TRBV2|-
CASRRGGSYEQYF
>TRBJ2-5|TRBV5-1|TRBD1
CASRASGTGVQETQYF
>TRBJ1-6|TRBV4-1|-
CASSQDWASGSSPLHF
>TRBJ1-1|TRBV19|TRBD1
CASNPGGVTEAFF
>TRBJ2-7|TRBV29-1|TRBD1
CSVVAGEKGSAGGIYEQYF
>TRBJ1-5|TRBV12-3/TRBV12-4|TRBD1
CATRQGATSNQPQHF
>TRBJ2-1|TRBV5-1|-
CASRASRVDNEQFF
>TRBJ2-3|TRBV2|TRBD2
CASSRASGRDTQYF
>TRBJ1-5|TRBV16|TRBD1
CASSQWTGENQPQHF
>TRBJ2-7|TRBV7-9|-
CASSFHRDNHEQYF
>TRBJ1-2|TRBV4-1|TRBD1
CASTPGGNYGYTF
>TRBJ2-7|TRBV27|-
CASSQSLYPGEQYF
>TRBJ1-2|TRBV20-1|TRBD1
CSAQTGTYGYTF
>TRBJ2-5|TRBV10-3|-
CAISELSAQETQYF
>TRBJ2-1|TRBV3-1|TRBD2
CATHGTSGSLDNEQFF
>TRBJ2-5|TRBV5-1|-
CASSRGGTETQYF
>TRBJ2-1|TRBV5-5|TRBD2
CASSLEGLAGNEQFF
>TRBJ1-1|TRBV5-1|-
CASSPQKGGGSEAFF
>TRBJ2-1|TRBV5-1|TRBD2
CASSSGTSGLYNEQFF
>TRBJ2-3|TRBV12-3/TRBV12-4|-
CATLTPPDTQYF
>TRBJ1-4|TRBV29-1|-
CSVEENVVTGGNEKLFF
>TRBJ1-1|TRBV27|-
CASSPFRNTEAFF
>TRBJ1-1|TRBV3-1|-
CASSQQGLGTEAFF
>TRBJ2-1|TRBV5-1|-
CASSLGPSTAEQFF
>TRBJ2-7|TRBV12-3/TRBV12-4|-
CASSPPRRPSYEQYF
>TRBJ2-3|TRBV5-1|-
CASSRGDTDTQYF
>TRBJ1-5|TRBV12-3/TRBV12-4|TRBD1
CASSFAGGQPQHF
>TRBJ2-1|TRBV5-1|-
CASSLGYGAGEQFF
>TRBJ1-6|TRBV12-3/TRBV12-4|-
CASTESSYNSPLHF
>TRBJ1-1|TRBV20-1|TRBD1
CSPRQGAANTEAFF
>TRBJ2-7|TRBV27|-
CASSFGPFGYEQYF
>TRBJ1-2|TRBV27|TRBD1
CASSFIGDRGFGGYTF
>TRBJ2-7|TRBV28|TRBD1
CASRPPGQGNDEQYF
>TRBJ2-3|TRBV7-8|-
CASSGRTSRSDTQYF
>TRBJ1-6|TRBV7-8|-
CATRPLSNSPLHF
>TRBJ2-7|TRBV29-1|-
CSVTQPLVYEQYF
>TRBJ1-6|TRBV2|-
CASSRGWNSPLHF
>TRBJ2-1|TRBV6-5|TRBD2
CASSYSLAGSYNEQFF
>TRBJ1-4|TRBV7-9|TRBD1
CASSPPQGATNEKLFF
>TRBJ2-1|TRBV11-2|-
CASQRSYNEQFF
>TRBJ2-2|TRBV11-2|TRBD1
CASSPWDRAHTGELFF
>TRBJ2-4|TRBV29-1|-
CSVLTNIQYF
>TRBJ1-5|TRBV6-5|-
CASNIQKNSNQPQHF